This T cell receptor (beta chain) was found in a study of response to subunit inactivated influenza vaccine. Study-wide results and caveats: A suggestion made by the authors is that each seasonal influenza vaccination recruits few new T cells.

Trimming removed 2 bases from V and 4 bases from J, with 27 bases in between. Germline V gene lookup returns CDR1 DFQATT and CDR2 SNEGSKA (reference sequence). The CDR3 length is 19 residues. This clonotype was recorded a few times. Its antigen is still unknown. One entry per CDR3 protein, called by TCRdb with MiXCR from the RT-PCR reads. The data contain about half a million distinct CDR3 sequences, 11% of them singletons. The specimen comprised PBMCs from blood, sampled about 40 days after vaccination. The receptor's source is a man aged 45-60 years who received an inactivated influenza vaccine. V and J are TRBV20-1 and TRBJ2-1; the D gene is possibly TRBD2 (7 bases). Here the CDR3 reads CSARNPGGGGAAIYNEQFF. CDR3 bases: TGCAGTGCTAGAAACCCCGGGGGAGGGGGGGCGGCGATTTACAATGAGCAGTTCTTC.